This note documents a single TCR beta chain sequence. There are a few counts of this clone. Its recognized antigen is unknown. The record has no base qualities; no much larger clone is one base away. The germline V gene supplies CDR1 SQVTM and CDR2 ANQGSEA. Trimming costs V 4 bases and J 3 bases, and their ends lie 12 bases apart. The CDR3 contains 13 residues, cysteine and phenylalanine counted. Only the CDR3 DNA stays, 39 bases, in frame from base 1. In total, approximately 700 healthy bone marrow donors made up the cohort. At the time of sampling, every cohort member was nominally healthy, though immune exposures that went unrecorded were likely present. The donor tested CMV seronegative, placing the donor among the roughly 340 seronegative members of the cohort. Every donor gave a peripheral blood sample, and the peripheral blood mononuclear cells from that sample were used for TCR beta sequencing. The Qiagen DNeasy Blood Extraction Kit was used to extract genomic DNA from the blood cell samples.

This record belongs to a study of cytomegalovirus exposure and HLA in healthy donors (dated by TCRdb to 2015 to 2018). Broadly, across the study: An earlier analysis of under 600 of the donors reported 250 to 300 Gb of sequence data and around 110 million unique TCR beta sequences from approximately 180 million T cells. An early release covering roughly 600 HLA-typed donors comprised approximately 300 gigabases of sequencing data and around 85 million unique TCR sequences. Of the roughly 430 genotyped donors, over 65% fell in the genetic ancestry cluster associated with self-reported Caucasian donors. The study aimed to test whether signatures of past pathogen exposure could be identified by cataloging public T cell receptors. The study used immunosequencing to profile the T cell repertoires of approximately 690 subjects and linked those repertoires to cytomegalovirus serostatus. In addition to the first cohort of about 650 subjects, a separate validation cohort of about 120 different subjects was used. High-throughput TCR immunosequencing, statistical association of individual TCRs with disease status, and machine learning were combined to predict cytomegalovirus infection status. A later analysis re-analyzed previously published TCR beta repertoires from several hundred donors and added high-resolution HLA genotyping to study TCR occurrence patterns. The later analysis used no new phenotypic data to find candidate immune exposures, relying instead on TCR beta sequences and their occurrence across donors. To decide whether each TCR beta V gene segment behaved as functional or pseudogenic, an earlier analysis of some 580 of the donors relied on high-throughput TCR beta sequencing. Donor age, sex, ethnicity and CMV serostatus were compiled together with the repertoire data. A later genetic analysis took genome-wide SNP genotypes for about three fifths of the 666 donors and used that subset as a discovery cohort. All discovery cohort repertoires had been generated on a single sequencing platform. HLA typing covered class I and class II loci at four-digit resolution. Typing coverage varied by locus: about 620-640 donors for A, B, C, DRB1 and DQB1; roughly 520 for DQA1; over 600 for DPA1; roughly 450 for DPB1. Four to six DR-DQ haplotypes were handled as single units for association and clustering, since linkage in the cohort was strong. Across approximately 400 genotyped donors of the cohort, an average of about 240,000 unique TCR beta nucleotide sequences per donor were sequenced, and 15% to 20% of those sequences were non-productive.

Libraries were prepared through the immunoSEQ multiplex PCR assay. A mixture of 60 forward primers for TCR Vbeta segments and 13 reverse primers for TCR Jbeta segments was used in the multiplex PCR. The CDR3 region of rearranged TCR beta genes was amplified from genomic DNA by a multiplex PCR assay. Amplified TCR beta libraries were sequenced as 87-base-pair reads on the Illumina HiSeq System. In the original analysis: Across the 670 or so repertoires, a later analysis counted 75 million to 90 million unique TCR beta chains, about 10 million of which were shared by at least two donors. To remove PCR and sequencing errors, raw reads were error-corrected and collapsed into unique sequences using a nearest-neighbor algorithm that merged closely related sequences. V, D and J gene segments were assigned by aligning CDR3 sequences to IMGT reference sequences. For a sequence to be retained, a match of at least six nucleotides was required to both a V gene segment and a J gene segment. A rearrangement counted as productive if the CDR3 had no stop codons and remained in frame with V and J, and every other rearrangement counted as non-productive. CDR3 was defined by IMGT convention, running from the second conserved V-encoded cysteine to the conserved J-encoded phenylalanine. Sequences without an unambiguous match to a single V gene segment were excluded from the earlier analysis of about 640 of the donors. An earlier analysis of a few hundred of the donors called V segments functional above 56.7% productive rearrangements and segregating when the between-donor standard deviation exceeded 5%. A statistical classification framework was developed to diagnose cytomegalovirus status using the catalog of TCR beta chain sequences. A later analysis assigned V and J genes by comparing TCR nucleotide sequences with IMGT/GENE-DB human TR gene sequences. In a later analysis, CDR3 sequences and most-parsimonious VDJ recombination scenarios were assigned using the TCRdist pipeline. In a later analysis, each TCR beta chain was defined by its CDR3 amino acid sequence together with its V-gene family, and reads lacking a unique V-gene family were excluded. A later analysis removed several hundred highly shared, low-generation-probability nucleotide sequences to deal with suspected cross-contamination and a sequencing artifact. In a later analysis, a clonal expansion index for each public chain was calculated from normalized within-repertoire ranks of inferred template counts. In a later analysis, generation probabilities were computed using a VDJ recombination model fitted to out-of-frame rearrangements, and the results were checked against IGoR. In a later analysis, TCR-TCR, TCR-HLA and TCR-CMV co-occurrence was scored with hypergeometric tests, and a repertoire-size bias correction was applied to TCR pairs. In a later analysis, false discovery rates were estimated by permuting HLA or CMV assignments 20 times. In a later analysis, co-occurring TCRs were grouped with DBSCAN, and TCRdist sequence similarity was added when clustering was performed within HLA-allele-positive subsets. Repertoires with fewer than 30,000 or more than 120,000 public chains, plus five repertoires with anomalous nucleotide sharing, were excluded from co-occurrence clustering. TCRdb holds this immuneACCESS table with in-frame rearrangements only. Some clones are missing; in checked studies, unresolved V genes explain under half, and the rest has no known cause. V and J calls and clone size are as listed in that table; D and trimming were resolved from the DNA. Here the sample has more than 90,000 clones; around 78% occur a single time. The ten largest clones take up about 0.5% of the sample.

The investigation overall reported the following: When HLA alleles, especially DR and DQ, strongly co-occurred, attributing TCR associations to individual alleles was difficult. Because HLA typing was missing for some donors at each locus, association tests included only the typed subset. While some public TCRs were present in many individuals, most TCR sequences turned up only very rarely across donors. Sequencing depth was assumed to be roughly uniform across donors in the presence/absence analyses, though that assumption may not hold. A later analysis associated 16,951 TCR beta sequences with specific HLA alleles at a false discovery rate of 0.05. In a later analysis, HLA-associated TCR beta chains were found to be more clonally expanded and to have lower generation probabilities than equally common non-associated chains. Because counts were too low, more than 15 rarely observed V segments, including chromosome 9 orphons, were excluded from the earlier analysis of some 590 of the donors. A later analysis found that TCR association rates varied across HLA loci, with DRB1 alleles showing the most associated TCRs and HLA-C alleles the fewest. In the study, some 160 TCR beta chains were listed as associated with cytomegalovirus. A further reported finding was that TCR beta sequences accurately predicted the HLA-A and HLA-B alleles for most subjects in the first cohort. In both the original and validation cohorts, the classifier was reported to diagnose cytomegalovirus status with high specificity and sensitivity. In this cohort, only TCR beta chains were sequenced, and detectable features were limited by the absence of alpha or paired-chain data. Several of the top co-occurrence clusters appeared to be linked to parvovirus B19, influenza, CMV and Epstein-Barr virus, according to a later analysis. A cluster of highly shared sequence variants was judged likely to be a technical artifact of the sequencing pipeline. Some IMGT-functional V segments, including TRBV6-2 and TRBV6-3, could not be told apart with the 87-base-pair reads, so those segments were excluded. The authors suggested that the approach could potentially be extended to other disease states and immunological phenotypes. In a later genetic analysis, a missense DCLRE1C variant was associated with V-gene and J-gene trimming of TCR beta chains, and the association was replicated in an independent cohort. Linkage disequilibrium might explain the correlated functional status among segregating V segments, but an unknown experimental factor could not be ruled out. An earlier analysis of approximately 530 of the donors showed that most TCR beta V segments appeared in productive rearrangements either about 87% or about 30% of the time, which broadly matched IMGT annotations. In a later genetic analysis, fewer N-insertions in productive TCRs were reported among donors in an Asian-associated ancestry cluster than the roughly 700-donor mean. CMV serostatus was the only immune exposure information available for the cohort. In vitro tests confirmed that a few of the cytomegalovirus-associated TCR beta chains recognize cytomegalovirus antigens. In a later analysis, most CMV-associated TCR beta chains were found to appear HLA-restricted, with HLA associations seemingly driven largely by CMV exposure.

The chain uses TRBV29-1 and TRBJ1-1; 5 matching bases give a weak D call of TRBD1. This sequence was found in a man aged 25 to 40 in good health and CMV-seronegative. Sequenced material: PBMCs. The CDR3 in this case is CSVAGQGDTEAFF. In nucleotides, the sequence is TGCAGCGTTGCAGGTCAGGGCGACACTGAAGCTTTCTTT.